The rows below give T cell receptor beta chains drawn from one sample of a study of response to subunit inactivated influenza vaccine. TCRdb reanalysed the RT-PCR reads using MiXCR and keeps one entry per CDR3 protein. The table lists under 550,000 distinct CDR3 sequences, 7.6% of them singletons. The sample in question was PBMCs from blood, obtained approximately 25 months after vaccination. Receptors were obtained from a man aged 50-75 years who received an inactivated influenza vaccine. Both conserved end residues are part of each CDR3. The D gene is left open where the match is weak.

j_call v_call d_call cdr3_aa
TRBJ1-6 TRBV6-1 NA CASIPTLGNYNSPLHF
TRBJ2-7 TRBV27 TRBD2 CASRRTSGGSEQYF
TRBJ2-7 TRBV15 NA CATSSPTGGATYEQYF
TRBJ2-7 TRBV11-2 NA CASSLGRDSFYEQYF
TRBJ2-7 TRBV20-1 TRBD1 CSAQGQHNIYEQYF
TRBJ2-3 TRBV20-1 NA CSANRGSGDNTDTQYF
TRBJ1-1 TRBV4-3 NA CASSPAGRGTEAFF
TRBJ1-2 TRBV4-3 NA CASSQGYRINYGYTF
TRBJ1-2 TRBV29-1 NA CSVAEGIRINGYTF
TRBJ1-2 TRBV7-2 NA CASSSFKTGGYTF
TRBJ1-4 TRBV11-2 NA CASSADTGMTEKLFF
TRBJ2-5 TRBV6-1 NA CASSGRYSGGQETQYF
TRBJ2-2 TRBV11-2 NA CASSLVGVAGELFF
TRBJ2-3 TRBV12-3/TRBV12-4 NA CASSRSASPYF
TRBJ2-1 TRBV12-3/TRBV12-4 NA CASSPQKISYNEQFF
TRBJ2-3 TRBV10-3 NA CAISESPEDTQYF
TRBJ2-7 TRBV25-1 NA CASSAYYEQYF
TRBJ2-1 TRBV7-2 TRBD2 CASGMRLAGGGNEQFF